The entry that follows covers one T cell receptor (beta chain) sequence. Its cognate antigen is unknown. The table came from immunoSEQ multiplex PCR; TCRdb's copy has only in-frame clones and leaves some out. The table lists 90,000 to 150,000 clones, 88% of them singletons, with 4% to 5.5% in the top ten. The data stem from a study of T cell responses to AZD1222 COVID-19 vaccine. General study findings and limits: At study baseline, merely roughly 6 AZD1222 recipients were seropositive. Donors were largely white British and mainly female; clonal diversity was possibly underestimated.

This sequence originates from an adult in good health. Here the sequenced sample was peripheral blood, taken on day 0 of AZD1222 vaccination.

The CDR3 sequence is CATRMREGADTQYF. CDR3 coding DNA: TGTGCCACCAGGATGCGCGAGGGTGCAGATACGCAGTATTTT. The chain carries TRBV15 and TRBJ2-3; TRBD2 is a possible D gene (5 bases). The CDR3 totals 14 residues. The V gene lost 6 bases and the J gene lost 4 bases, with 14 bases spanning the gap. Germline V lookup: CDR1 LNHNV, CDR2 YYDKDF (reference sequence).